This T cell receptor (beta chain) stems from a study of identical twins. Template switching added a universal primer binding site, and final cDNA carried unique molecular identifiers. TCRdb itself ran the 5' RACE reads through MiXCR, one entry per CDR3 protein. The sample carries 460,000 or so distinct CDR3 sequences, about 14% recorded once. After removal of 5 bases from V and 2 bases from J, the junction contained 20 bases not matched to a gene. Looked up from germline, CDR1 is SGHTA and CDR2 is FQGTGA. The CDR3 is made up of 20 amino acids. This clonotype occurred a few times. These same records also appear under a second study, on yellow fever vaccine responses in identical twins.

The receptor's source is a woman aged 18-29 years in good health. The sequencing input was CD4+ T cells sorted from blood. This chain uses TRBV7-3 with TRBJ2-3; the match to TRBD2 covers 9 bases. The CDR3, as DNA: TGTGCCAGCAGCCCCCAGGATCGACGATGGCTAGCGGGGAACACAGATACGCAGTATTTT. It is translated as CASSPQDRRWLAGNTDTQYF.